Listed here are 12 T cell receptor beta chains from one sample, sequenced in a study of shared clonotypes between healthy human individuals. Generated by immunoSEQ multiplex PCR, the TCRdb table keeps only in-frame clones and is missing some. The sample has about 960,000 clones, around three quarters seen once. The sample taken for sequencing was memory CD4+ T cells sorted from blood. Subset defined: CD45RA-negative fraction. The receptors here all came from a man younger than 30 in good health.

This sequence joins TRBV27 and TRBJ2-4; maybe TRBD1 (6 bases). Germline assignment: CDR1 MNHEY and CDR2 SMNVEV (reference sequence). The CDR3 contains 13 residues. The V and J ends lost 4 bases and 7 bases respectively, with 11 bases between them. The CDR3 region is CASSYRDRNIQYF. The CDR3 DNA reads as TGTGCCAGCAGTTACAGGGATCGGAACATTCAGTACTTC.

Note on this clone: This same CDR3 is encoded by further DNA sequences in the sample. DNA of the CDR3: TGTGCCAGCAGCCTGGAACAGAGCTATGGCTACACCTTC. Its protein is CASSLEQSYGYTF. J is TRBJ1-2 and V is TRBV5-6; no clear D. The length of the CDR3 is 13 residues. The V and J ends lost 4 bases and 4 bases respectively, with 11 bases between them. Germline lookup yields CDR1 SGHDT and CDR2 YYEEEE. Drawing the rest from reference TRBV5-6 and TRBJ1-2, the complete variable domain is DAGVTQSPTHLIKTRGQQVTLRCSPKSGHDTVSWYQQALGQGPQFIFQYYEEEERQRGNFPDRFSGHQFPNYSSELNVNALLLGDSALYLCASSLEQSYGYTFGSGTRLTVV.

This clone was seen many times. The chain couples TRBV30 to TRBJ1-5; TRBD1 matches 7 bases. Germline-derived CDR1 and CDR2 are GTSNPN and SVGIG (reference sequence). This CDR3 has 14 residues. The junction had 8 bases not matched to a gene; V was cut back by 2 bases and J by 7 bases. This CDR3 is CAWSTTGAGQPQHF. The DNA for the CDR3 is TGTGCCTGGAGTACTACAGGGGCTGGGCAGCCCCAGCATTTT.

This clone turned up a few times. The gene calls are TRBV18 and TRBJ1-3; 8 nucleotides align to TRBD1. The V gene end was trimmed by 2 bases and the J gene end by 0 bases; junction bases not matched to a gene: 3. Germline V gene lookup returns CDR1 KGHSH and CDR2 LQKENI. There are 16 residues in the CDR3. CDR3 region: CASSPGTGFSGNTIYF. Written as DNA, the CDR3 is TGTGCCAGCTCACCAGGGACAGGTTTCTCTGGAAACACCATATATTTT.

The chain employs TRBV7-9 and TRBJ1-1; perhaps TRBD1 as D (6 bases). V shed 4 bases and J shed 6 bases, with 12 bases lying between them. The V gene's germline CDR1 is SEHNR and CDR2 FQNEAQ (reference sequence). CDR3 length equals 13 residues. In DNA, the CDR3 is TGTGCCAGCAGCTCCGGACGGGGGCCTGAAGCTTTCTTT. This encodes CASSSGRGPEAFF.

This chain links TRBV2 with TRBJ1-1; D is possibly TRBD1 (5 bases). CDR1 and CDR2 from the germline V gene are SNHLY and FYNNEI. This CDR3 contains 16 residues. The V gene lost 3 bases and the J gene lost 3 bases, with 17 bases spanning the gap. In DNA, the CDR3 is TGTGCCAGCAGTGAGTACGGGGATAGAGGGGACACTGAAGCTTTCTTT. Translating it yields CASSEYGDRGDTEAFF.

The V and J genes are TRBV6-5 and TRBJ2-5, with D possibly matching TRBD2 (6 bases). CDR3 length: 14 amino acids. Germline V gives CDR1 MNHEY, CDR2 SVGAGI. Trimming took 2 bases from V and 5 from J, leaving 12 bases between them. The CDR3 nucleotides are TGTGCCAGCAGTTACGCGGCTCGGGGGGAGACCCAGTACTTC. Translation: CASSYAARGETQYF.

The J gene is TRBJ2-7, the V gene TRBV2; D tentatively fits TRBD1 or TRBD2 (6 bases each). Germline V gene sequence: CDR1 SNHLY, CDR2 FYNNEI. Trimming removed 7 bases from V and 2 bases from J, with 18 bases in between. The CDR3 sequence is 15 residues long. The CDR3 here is CASKGGRTAAYEQYF. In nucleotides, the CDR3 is TGTGCCAGCAAGGGGGGTCGGACTGCAGCCTACGAGCAGTACTTC. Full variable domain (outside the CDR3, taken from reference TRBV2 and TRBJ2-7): EPEVTQTPSHQVTQMGQEVILRCVPISNHLYFYWYRQILGQKVEFLVSFYNNEISEKSEIFDDQFSVERPDGSNFTLKIRSTKLEDSAMYFCASKGGRTAAYEQYFGPGTRLTVT.

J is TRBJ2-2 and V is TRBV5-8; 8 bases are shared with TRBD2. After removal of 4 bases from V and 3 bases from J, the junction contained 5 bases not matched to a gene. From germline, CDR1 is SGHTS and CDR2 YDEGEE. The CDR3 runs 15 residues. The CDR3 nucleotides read TGTGCCAGCAGCAGCGGGAGCAGCTACACCGGGGAGCTGTTTTTT. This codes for CASSSGSSYTGELFF.

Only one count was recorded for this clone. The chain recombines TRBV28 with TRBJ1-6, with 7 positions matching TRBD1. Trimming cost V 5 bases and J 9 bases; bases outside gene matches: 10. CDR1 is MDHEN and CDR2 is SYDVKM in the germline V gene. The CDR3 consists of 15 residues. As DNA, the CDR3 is TGTGCCAGCAGTCCTCCGACAGGGAGGGGTTCACCCCTCCACTTT. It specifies CASSPPTGRGSPLHF.

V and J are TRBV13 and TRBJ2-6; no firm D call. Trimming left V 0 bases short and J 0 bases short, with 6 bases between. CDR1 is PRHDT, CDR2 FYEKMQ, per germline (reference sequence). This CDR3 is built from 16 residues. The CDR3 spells CASSLGRYSGANVLTF. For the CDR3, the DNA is TGTGCCAGCAGCTTAGGACGGTACTCTGGGGCCAACGTCCTGACTTTC.

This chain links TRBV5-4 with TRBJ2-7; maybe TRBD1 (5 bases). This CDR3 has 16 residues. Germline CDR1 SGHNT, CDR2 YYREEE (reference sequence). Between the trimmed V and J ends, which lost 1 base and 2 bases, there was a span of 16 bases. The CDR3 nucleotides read TGTGCCAGCAGCTTGTGGGGCAGGGTAAGCACCTACGAGCAGTACTTC. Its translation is CASSLWGRVSTYEQYF.